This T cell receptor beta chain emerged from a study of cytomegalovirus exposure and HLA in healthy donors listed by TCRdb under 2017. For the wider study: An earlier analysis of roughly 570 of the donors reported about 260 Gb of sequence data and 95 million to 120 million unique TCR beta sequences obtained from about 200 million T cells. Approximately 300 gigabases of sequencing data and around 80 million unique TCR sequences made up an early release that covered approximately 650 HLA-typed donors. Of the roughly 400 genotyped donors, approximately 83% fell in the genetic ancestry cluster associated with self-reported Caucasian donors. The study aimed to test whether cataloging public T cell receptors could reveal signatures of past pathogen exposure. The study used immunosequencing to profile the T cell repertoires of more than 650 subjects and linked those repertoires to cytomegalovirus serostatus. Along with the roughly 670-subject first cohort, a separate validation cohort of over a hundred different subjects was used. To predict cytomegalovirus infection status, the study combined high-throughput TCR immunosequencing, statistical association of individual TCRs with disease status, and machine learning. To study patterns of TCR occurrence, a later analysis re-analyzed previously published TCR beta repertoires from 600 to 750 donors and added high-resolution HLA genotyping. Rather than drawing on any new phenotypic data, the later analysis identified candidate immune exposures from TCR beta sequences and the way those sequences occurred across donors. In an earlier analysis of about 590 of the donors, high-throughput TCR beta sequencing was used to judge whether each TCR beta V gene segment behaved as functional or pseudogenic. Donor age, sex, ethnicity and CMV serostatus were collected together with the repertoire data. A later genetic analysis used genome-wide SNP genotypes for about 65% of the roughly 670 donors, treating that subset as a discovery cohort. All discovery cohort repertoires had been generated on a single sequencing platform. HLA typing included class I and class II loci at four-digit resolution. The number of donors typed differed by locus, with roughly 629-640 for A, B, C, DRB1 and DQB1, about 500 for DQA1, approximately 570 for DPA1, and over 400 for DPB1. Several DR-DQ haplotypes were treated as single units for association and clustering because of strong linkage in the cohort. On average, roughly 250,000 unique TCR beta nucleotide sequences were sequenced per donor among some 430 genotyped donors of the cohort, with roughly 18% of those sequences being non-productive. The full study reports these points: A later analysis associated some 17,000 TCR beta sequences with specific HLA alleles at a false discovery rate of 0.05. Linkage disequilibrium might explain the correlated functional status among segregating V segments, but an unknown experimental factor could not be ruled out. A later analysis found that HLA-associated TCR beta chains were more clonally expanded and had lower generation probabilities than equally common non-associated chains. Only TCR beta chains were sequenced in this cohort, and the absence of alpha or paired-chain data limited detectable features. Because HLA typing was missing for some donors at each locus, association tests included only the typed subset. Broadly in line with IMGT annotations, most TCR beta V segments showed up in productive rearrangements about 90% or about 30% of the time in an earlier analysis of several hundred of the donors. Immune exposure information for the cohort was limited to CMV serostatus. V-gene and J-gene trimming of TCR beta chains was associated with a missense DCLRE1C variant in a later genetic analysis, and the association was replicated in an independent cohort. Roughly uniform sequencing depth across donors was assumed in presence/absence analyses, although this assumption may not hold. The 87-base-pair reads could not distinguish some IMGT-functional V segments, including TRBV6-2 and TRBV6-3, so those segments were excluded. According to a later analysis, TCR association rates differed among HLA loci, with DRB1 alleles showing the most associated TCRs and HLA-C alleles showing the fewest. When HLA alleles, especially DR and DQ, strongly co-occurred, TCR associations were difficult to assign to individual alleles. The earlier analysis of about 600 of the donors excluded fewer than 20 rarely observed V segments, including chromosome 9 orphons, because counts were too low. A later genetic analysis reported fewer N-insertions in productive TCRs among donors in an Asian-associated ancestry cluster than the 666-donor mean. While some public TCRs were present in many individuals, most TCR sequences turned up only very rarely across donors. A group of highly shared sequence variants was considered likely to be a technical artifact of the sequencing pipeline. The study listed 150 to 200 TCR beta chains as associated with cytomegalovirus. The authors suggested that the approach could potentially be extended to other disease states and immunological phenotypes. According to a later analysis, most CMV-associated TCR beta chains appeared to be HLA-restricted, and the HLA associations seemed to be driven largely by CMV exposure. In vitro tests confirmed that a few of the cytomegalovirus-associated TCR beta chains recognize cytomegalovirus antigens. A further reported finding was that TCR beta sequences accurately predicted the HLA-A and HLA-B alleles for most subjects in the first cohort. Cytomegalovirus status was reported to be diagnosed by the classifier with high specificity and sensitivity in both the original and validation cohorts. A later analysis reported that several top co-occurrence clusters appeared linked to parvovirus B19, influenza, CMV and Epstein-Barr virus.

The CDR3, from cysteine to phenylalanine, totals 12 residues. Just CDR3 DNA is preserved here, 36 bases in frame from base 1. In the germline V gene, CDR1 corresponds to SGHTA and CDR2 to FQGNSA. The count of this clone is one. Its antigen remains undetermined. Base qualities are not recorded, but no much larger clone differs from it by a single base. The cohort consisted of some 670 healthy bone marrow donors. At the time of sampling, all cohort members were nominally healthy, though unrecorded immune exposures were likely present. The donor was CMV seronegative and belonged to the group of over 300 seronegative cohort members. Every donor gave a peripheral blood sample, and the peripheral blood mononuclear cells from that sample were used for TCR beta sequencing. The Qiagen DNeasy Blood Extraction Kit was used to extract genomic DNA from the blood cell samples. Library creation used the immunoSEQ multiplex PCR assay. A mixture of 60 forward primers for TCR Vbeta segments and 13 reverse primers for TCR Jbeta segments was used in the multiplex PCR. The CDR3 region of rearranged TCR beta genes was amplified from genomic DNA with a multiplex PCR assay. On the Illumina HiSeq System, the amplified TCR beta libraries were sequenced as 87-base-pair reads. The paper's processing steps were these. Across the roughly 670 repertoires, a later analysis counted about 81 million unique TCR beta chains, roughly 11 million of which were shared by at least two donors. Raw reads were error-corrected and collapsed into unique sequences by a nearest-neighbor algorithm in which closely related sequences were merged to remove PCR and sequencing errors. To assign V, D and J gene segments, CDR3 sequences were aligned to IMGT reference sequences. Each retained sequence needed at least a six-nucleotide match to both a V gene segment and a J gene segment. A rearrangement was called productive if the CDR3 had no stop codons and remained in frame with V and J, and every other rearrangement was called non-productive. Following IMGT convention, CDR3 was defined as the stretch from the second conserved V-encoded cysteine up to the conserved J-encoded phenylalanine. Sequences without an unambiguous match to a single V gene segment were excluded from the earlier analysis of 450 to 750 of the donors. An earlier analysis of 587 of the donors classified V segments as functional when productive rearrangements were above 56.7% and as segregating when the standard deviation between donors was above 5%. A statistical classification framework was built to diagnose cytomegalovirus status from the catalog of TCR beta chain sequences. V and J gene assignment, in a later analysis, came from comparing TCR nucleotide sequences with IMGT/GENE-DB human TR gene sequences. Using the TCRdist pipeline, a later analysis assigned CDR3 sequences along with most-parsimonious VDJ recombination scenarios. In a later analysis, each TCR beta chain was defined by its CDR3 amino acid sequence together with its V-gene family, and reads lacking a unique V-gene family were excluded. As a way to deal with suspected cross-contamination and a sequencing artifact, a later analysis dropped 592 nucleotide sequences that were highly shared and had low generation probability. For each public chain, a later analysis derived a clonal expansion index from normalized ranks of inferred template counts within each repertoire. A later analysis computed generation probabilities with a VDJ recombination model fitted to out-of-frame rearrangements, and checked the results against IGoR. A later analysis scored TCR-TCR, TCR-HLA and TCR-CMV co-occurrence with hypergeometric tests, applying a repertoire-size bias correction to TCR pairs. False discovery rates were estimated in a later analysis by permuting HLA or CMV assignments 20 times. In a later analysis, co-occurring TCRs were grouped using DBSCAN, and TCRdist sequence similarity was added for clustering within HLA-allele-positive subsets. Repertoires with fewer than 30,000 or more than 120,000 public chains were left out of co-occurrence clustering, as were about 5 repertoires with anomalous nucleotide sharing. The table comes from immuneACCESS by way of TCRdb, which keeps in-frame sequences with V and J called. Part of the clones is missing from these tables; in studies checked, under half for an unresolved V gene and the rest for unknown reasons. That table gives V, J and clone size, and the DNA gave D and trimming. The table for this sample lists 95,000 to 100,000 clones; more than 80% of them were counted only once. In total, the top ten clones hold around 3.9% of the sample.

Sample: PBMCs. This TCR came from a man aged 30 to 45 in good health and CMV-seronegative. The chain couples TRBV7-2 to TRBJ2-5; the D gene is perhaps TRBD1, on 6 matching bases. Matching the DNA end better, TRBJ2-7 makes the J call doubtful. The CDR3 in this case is CASTSDSYEQYF. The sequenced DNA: TGTGCCAGCACCTCGGACAGCTACGAGCAGTACTTC.